These 30 T cell receptor beta chains were sequenced from one sample in a study of blood T cell repertoires in COVID-19. Here immunoSEQ multiplex PCR was the method, and the copy in TCRdb shows in-frame clones only, minus some. Altogether 200,000 to 300,000 clones are present, around 84% being singletons, with the ten largest covering 2% to 2.5%. Input material: peripheral blood. The receptors come from a man aged 35 to 55 who had recovered from COVID-19.

V gene TRBV7-2 combines with J gene TRBJ2-4; unclear D gene. The CDR3 spans 15 residues. Trimming cost V 5 bases and J 0 bases, with 11 bases left between them. Per the germline V gene, CDR1 is SGHTA and CDR2 is FQGNSA. CDR3 nucleotides: TGTGCCAGCAGCCCGGCGGTTACAGCCAAAAACATTCAGTACTTC. Amino acid sequence: CASSPAVTAKNIQYF.

The genes are TRBV15 and TRBJ1-2; D not resolved. The germline V and J ends were trimmed by 0 bases and 8 bases, with 10 bases remaining between them. The germline CDR1 and CDR2 sequences are LNHNV and YYDKDF (reference sequence). The CDR3 spans 13 residues. The CDR3 loop is CATSRDRAGGYTF. Written as DNA, the CDR3 is TGTGCCACCAGCAGAGATCGAGCGGGGGGCTACACCTTC.

The chain combines TRBV30 with TRBJ2-5; 9 positions match TRBD1. J gave up 5 bases and V 4 bases, and 2 bases lay outside the gene matches. Germline V gene data show CDR1 as GTSNPN and CDR2 as SVGIG (reference sequence). There are 12 residues in the CDR3. CDR3 DNA: TGTGCCTGGACCGGGACAGGGGAGACCCAGTACTTC. It specifies CAWTGTGETQYF.

This clone was counted a single time. The rearrangement joins TRBV18 to TRBJ2-5; 10 nucleotides match TRBD2. The trim removed 3 bases at V and 2 bases at J, leaving 12 bases unmatched. The CDR3 contains 18 residues. The germline V gene encodes CDR1 KGHSH and CDR2 LQKENI. For the CDR3, the DNA is TGTGCCAGCTCACCGGCGGGACTAGCGCGAACTCCGCAAGAGACCCAGTACTTC. Protein: CASSPAGLARTPQETQYF. Full variable domain (missing parts from reference TRBV18 and TRBJ2-5): NAGVMQNPRHLVRRRGQEARLRCSPMKGHSHVYWYRQLPEEGLKFMVYLQKENIIDESGMPKERFSAEFPKEGPSILRIQQVVRGDSAAYFCASSPAGLARTPQETQYFGPGTRLLVL.

V and J are TRBV5-5 and TRBJ1-2; D gene unclear. This CDR3 comprises 12 residues. CDR1 SGHKS and CDR2 YYEKEE come from the germline V gene (reference sequence). Trimming took 1 base from V and 6 from J, leaving 7 bases between them. The CDR3 is CASSLIIDGYTF. CDR3 nucleotides: TGTGCCAGCAGCTTGATTATAGATGGCTACACCTTC.

This clone was observed many times. The rearrangement links TRBV19 to TRBJ1-1; D is ambiguous. CDR3 length: 13 residues. In germline, CDR1 is LNHDA, CDR2 SQIVND (reference sequence). V was clipped by 5 bases and J by 1 base, with 8 bases between them. The CDR3 spells CASSLAQNTEAFF. The CDR3 DNA reads as TGTGCCAGTAGTTTAGCCCAGAACACTGAAGCTTTCTTT.

This chain connects TRBV19 to TRBJ1-5; D is unresolved. CDR1 and CDR2 (germline): LNHDA, SQIVND (reference sequence). The CDR3 spans 13 residues. Trimming shortened V by 3 bases and J by 5 bases, and 8 bases separated the two germline ends. The CDR3 DNA reads as TGTGCCAGTAGTATCCAGGTCCATCAGCCCCAGCATTTT. This gives the protein CASSIQVHQPQHF.

The CDR3 DNA reads TGTGCCACCAGCAGAGAGGGTGCGGGATTGGGGTACGAGCAGTACTTC. It codes for CATSREGAGLGYEQYF. This chain joins TRBV15 and TRBJ2-7; D may be TRBD2 (6 bases). V lost 0 bases and J lost 4, with 16 bases in between. This CDR3 has 16 amino acids. Germline CDR1 LNHNV, CDR2 YYDKDF (reference sequence).

The V and J genes are TRBV7-9 and TRBJ1-5, with D possibly matching TRBD1 (6 bases). The ends were cut back, 5 bases at V and 3 bases at J, with 20 bases in the middle. The CDR3 extends over 17 amino acids. The germline gives CDR1 SEHNR, CDR2 FQNEAQ (reference sequence). CDR3 amino acids: CASSRGGHETYNQPQHF. CDR3 nucleotide sequence: TGTGCCAGCAGCCGGGGGGGACACGAGACTTACAATCAGCCCCAGCATTTT.

The chain combines TRBV30 with TRBJ2-1, with TRBD2 identical over 7 bases. The CDR3 runs 12 residues. Germline-derived CDR1 and CDR2 are GTSNPN and SVGIG (reference sequence). V lost 5 bases and J lost 3; bases outside the gene matches: 1. The CDR3 region is CAWASGYNEQFF. CDR3 nucleotides: TGTGCCTGGGCTAGCGGCTACAATGAGCAGTTCTTC. The full variable domain, in which reference TRBV30 and TRBJ2-1 provide the parts outside the CDR3, is SQTIHQWPATLVQPVGSPLSLECTVEGTSNPNLYWYRQAAGRGLQLLFYSVGIGQISSEVPQNLSASRPQDRQFILSSKKLLLSDSGFYLCAWASGYNEQFFGPGTRLTVL.

The DNA of the CDR3 is TGCGCCAGCAGTGGACTAGCGGGGTGGGACAATGAGCAGTTCTTC. Its translation: CASSGLAGWDNEQFF. This chain uses TRBV10-2 with TRBJ2-1, with 11 bases that match TRBD2. CDR3 length: 15 residues. Germline loops: CDR1 WSHSY, CDR2 SAAADI. Trimming cost V 4 bases and J 5 bases; bases outside gene matches: 4.

This chain's CDR3 is CASSGPYGYTF. The CDR3 nucleotides are TGTGCCAGTAGTGGCCCATATGGCTACACCTTC. J is TRBJ1-2 and V is TRBV19; D ambiguous. This CDR3 contains 11 residues. Looked up from germline, CDR1 is LNHDA and CDR2 is SQIVND (reference sequence). Trimming pared 5 bases from V and 5 bases from J, leaving 6 bases between.

The chain recombines TRBV27 with TRBJ1-2; TRBD1 aligns across 9 bases. Germline trimming cut 6 bases from V and 7 bases from J; bases unmatched to any gene: 3. CDR1 is MNHEY and CDR2 is SMNVEV in the germline V gene (reference sequence). The CDR3 extends over 12 amino acids. CDR3 DNA: TGTGCCAGCAGACAGGGGGCTCTTGGCTACACCTTC. Encoded protein: CASRQGALGYTF.

This chain links TRBV2 with TRBJ2-7, with D perhaps TRBD1 (6 bases). This CDR3 region has 12 residues. Germline lookup yields CDR1 SNHLY and CDR2 FYNNEI. V was pared by 8 bases and J by 1 base, with 9 bases between. Here the CDR3 reads CASQGQSYEQYF. The CDR3 DNA sequence: TGTGCCAGCCAAGGACAGTCCTACGAGCAGTACTTC.

This chain connects TRBV7-2 to TRBJ1-5; D is unresolved. The V end lost 1 base, the J end lost 0 bases, and 7 bases lay between the germline ends. There are 15 residues in the CDR3. Germline V lookup: CDR1 SGHTA, CDR2 FQGNSA. The CDR3 reads CASSLVADSNQPQHF. CDR3 nucleotides: TGTGCCAGCAGCTTAGTAGCCGATAGCAATCAGCCCCAGCATTTT.

This rearrangement joins TRBV3-1 (or the pseudogene TRBV3-2) to TRBJ2-3, with 10 bases lining up with TRBD2. V was clipped by 4 bases and J by 5 bases; unmatched bases: 6. The CDR3 extends over 15 amino acids. Germline V lookup: CDR1 LGHDT, CDR2 YNNKEL (reference sequence). CDR3 sequence: CASSPRVAGGDTQYF. Here the CDR3 DNA reads TGTGCCAGCAGCCCCCGGGTAGCGGGGGGAGATACGCAGTATTTT.

This chain connects TRBV27 to TRBJ1-6; D possibly corresponds to TRBD1 (6 bases). The CDR3 has 13 residues. Germline CDR1 MNHEY, CDR2 SMNVEV (reference sequence). V lost 2 bases, J lost 14 bases, and 13 bases lay in between. This CDR3 is CASSLETGQSLHF. In DNA form, the CDR3 reads TGTGCCAGCAGTTTAGAGACAGGCCAGTCCCTCCACTTT.

In this sample, this clone turned up a few times. This chain links TRBV6-5 with TRBJ2-5; D is ambiguous. The CDR3 sequence is 16 residues long. The germline V gene has CDR1 MNHEY and CDR2 SVGAGI. Between the trimmed V and J ends, which lost 3 bases and 1 base, there was a span of 15 bases. CDR3 DNA sequence: TGTGCCAGCAGTTATGGCTTGGCCCCGGGCCAAGAGACCCAGTACTTC. Translating gives CASSYGLAPGQETQYF.

The rearrangement links TRBV6-1 to TRBJ2-1; TRBD2 matches 8 bases. Germline trimming cut 4 bases from V and 5 bases from J; bases unmatched to any gene: 10. Germline V gives CDR1 MNHNS, CDR2 SASEGT. The CDR3 is 16 amino acids. The CDR3 region is CASSGGQRELNNEQFF. The DNA of the CDR3 is TGTGCCAGCAGTGGAGGGCAGCGGGAGCTGAACAATGAGCAGTTCTTC.

This chain uses TRBV27 with TRBJ2-1, with 10 bases identical to TRBD2. This CDR3 has 15 residues. From germline, CDR1 is MNHEY and CDR2 SMNVEV (reference sequence). V lost 7 bases to trimming and J lost 3 bases; unmatched junction nucleotides: 6. The CDR3 reads CASTPGLADYNEQFF. For the CDR3, the DNA is TGTGCCAGCACCCCAGGACTAGCGGACTACAATGAGCAGTTCTTC.

V is TRBV19 and J is TRBJ2-1; no reliable D call. The V gene's germline CDR1 is LNHDA and CDR2 SQIVND (reference sequence). There are 14 residues in the CDR3. The germline V and J ends were trimmed by 4 bases and 6 bases, with 13 bases remaining between them. CDR3 protein: CASSTLDTFNEQFF. CDR3 bases: TGTGCCAGTAGTACCTTAGATACCTTCAATGAGCAGTTCTTC. The full variable domain, rest sourced from reference TRBV19 and TRBJ2-1, is DGGITQSPKYLFRKEGQNVTLSCEQNLNHDAMYWYRQDPGQGLRLIYYSQIVNDFQKGDIAEGYSVSREKKESFPLTVTSAQKNPTAFYLCASSTLDTFNEQFFGPGTRLTVL.

V and J are TRBV12-3 or TRBV12-4 and TRBJ2-2; TRBD1 might be the D (5 bases). The CDR3 has 12 residues. V gave up 10 bases and J gave up 1 base, with 7 bases separating them. CDR3 region: CANQGNTGELFF. CDR3 in DNA: TGTGCCAACCAGGGGAACACCGGGGAGCTGTTTTTT.

Written as DNA, the CDR3 is TGTGCCAGTAGTAAGACAGGGCACGCAACTAATGAAAAACTGTTTTTT. Its protein is CASSKTGHATNEKLFF. This chain links TRBV19 with TRBJ1-4; 7 positions match TRBD1. Trimming removed 4 bases from V and 0 bases from J; junction bases left unmatched: 5. The CDR3 is 16 amino acids. Germline V gene sequence: CDR1 LNHDA, CDR2 SQIVND (reference sequence).

The sample holds many counts of this clone. The chain has TRBV6-6 and TRBJ1-6; 9 positions agree with TRBD1. The CDR3 totals 18 residues. Germline values: CDR1 MNHNY, CDR2 SVGAGI (reference sequence). After removal of 5 bases from V and 0 bases from J, the junction contained 8 bases not matched to a gene. In DNA form, the CDR3 reads TGTGCCAGCAGTCGGGACAGGGAGGGTCTCTCCTATAATTCACCCCTCCACTTT. It specifies CASSRDREGLSYNSPLHF.

This clone occurred a few times. Additional DNA sequences in this sample encode the identical CDR3. The chain recombines TRBV7-2 with TRBJ2-7; D not certain. Germline V lookup: CDR1 SGHTA, CDR2 FQGNSA. The CDR3 sequence is 11 residues long. The V and J ends lost 4 bases and 2 bases respectively, with 3 bases between them. The CDR3 DNA reads as TGTGCCAGCAGCTCCGCCTACGAGCAGTACTTC. Amino acids: CASSSAYEQYF.

The sample holds one count of this clone. The rearrangement uses TRBV27 and TRBJ2-5; TRBD1 aligns across 7 bases. Germline V gene lookup returns CDR1 MNHEY and CDR2 SMNVEV (reference sequence). This CDR3 is built from 13 residues. V lost 9 bases and J lost 2; bases outside the gene matches: 6. The CDR3 nucleotides are TGTGCCAGTTGTTCGGGACAGCAAGAGACCCAGTACTTC. Translated, it gives CASCSGQQETQYF.

The chain employs TRBV4-3 and TRBJ2-7; 12 nucleotides agree with TRBD2. The CDR3 totals 15 residues. Germline values: CDR1 LGHNA, CDR2 YSLEER. The J segment lost 3 bases and the V segment lost 5 bases, leaving 5 bases of the junction unmatched. CDR3 sequence: CASSTGLAGNYEQYF. CDR3 nucleotide sequence: TGCGCCAGCAGCACCGGACTAGCGGGAAACTACGAGCAGTACTTC.

The chain recombines TRBV13 with TRBJ1-3; possible D gene TRBD1, 5 bases. With 5 bases removed from V and 0 bases from J, the gap between germline ends came to 8 bases. This CDR3 has 14 residues. The germline V gene has CDR1 PRHDT and CDR2 FYEKMQ (reference sequence). Written as DNA, the CDR3 is TGTGCCAGCAGCACAGGTTTCTCTGGAAACACCATATATTTT. The encoded protein is CASSTGFSGNTIYF.

J is TRBJ2-1 and V is TRBV7-8; D remains ambiguous. Germline V gives CDR1 SGHVS, CDR2 FQNEAQ. V was cut by 5 bases and J by 0 bases, with 14 bases left in between. There are 16 residues in the CDR3. In nucleotides, the CDR3 is TGTGCCAGCAGCCCACGGCCGAGGAGCTCCTACAATGAGCAGTTCTTC. Translation gives CASSPRPRSSYNEQFF. Complete variable domain (other parts from reference TRBV7-8 and TRBJ2-1): GAGVSQSPRYKVAKRGQDVALRCDPISGHVSLFWYQQALGQGPEFLTYFQNEAQLDKSGLPSDRFFAERPEGSVSTLKIQRTQQEDSAVYLCASSPRPRSSYNEQFFGPGTRLTVL.

The rearrangement uses TRBV5-5 and TRBJ2-7; TRBD1 might be the D (6 bases). Deletions cut 3 bases from V and 2 bases from J, with 15 bases between. Germline-derived CDR1 and CDR2 are SGHKS and YYEKEE (reference sequence). The CDR3 runs 15 residues. Here the CDR3 DNA reads TGTGCCAGCAGCTCCAGGCAGGGGTCCGCCTACGAGCAGTACTTC. Translating gives CASSSRQGSAYEQYF.